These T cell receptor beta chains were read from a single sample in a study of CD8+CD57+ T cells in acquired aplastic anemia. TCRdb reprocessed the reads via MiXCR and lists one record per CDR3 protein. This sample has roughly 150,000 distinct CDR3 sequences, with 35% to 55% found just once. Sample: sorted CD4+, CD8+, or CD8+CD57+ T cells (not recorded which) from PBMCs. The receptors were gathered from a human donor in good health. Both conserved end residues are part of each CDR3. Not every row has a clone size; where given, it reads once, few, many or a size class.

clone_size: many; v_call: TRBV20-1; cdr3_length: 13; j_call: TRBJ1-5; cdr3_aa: CSANSVGRQPQHF
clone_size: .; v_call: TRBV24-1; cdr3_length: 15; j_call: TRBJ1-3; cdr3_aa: CATSDPTGSGNTIYF
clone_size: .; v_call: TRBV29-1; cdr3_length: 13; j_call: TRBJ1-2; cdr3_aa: CSAQGSVDYGYTF
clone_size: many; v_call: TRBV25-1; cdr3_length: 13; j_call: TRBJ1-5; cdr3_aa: CASTQGYNQPQHF
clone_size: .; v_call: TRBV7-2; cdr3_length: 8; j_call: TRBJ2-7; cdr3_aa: CASSVKYF
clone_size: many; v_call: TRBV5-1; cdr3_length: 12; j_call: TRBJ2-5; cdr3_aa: CASSVGRETQYF
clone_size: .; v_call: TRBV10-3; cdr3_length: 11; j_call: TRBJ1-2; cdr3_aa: CAISGAYGYTF
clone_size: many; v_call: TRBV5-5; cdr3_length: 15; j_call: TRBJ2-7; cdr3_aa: CASSLGQGQTYEQYF
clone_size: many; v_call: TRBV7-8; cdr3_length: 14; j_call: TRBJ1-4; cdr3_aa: CASSLLQGAEKLFF
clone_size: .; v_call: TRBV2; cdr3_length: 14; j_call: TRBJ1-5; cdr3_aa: CASSDWGEYQPQHF
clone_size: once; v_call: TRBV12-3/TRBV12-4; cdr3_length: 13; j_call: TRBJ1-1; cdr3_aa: CASSFQRGTEAFF
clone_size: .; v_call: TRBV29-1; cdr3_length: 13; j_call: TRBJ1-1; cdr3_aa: CSVERDMNTEAFF
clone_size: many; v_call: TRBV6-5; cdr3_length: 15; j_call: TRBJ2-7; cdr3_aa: CASSYGSGATYEQYF
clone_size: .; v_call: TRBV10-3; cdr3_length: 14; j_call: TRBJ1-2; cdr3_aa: CAISVEMSNYGYTF
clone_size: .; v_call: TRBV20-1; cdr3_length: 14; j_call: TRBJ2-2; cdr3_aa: CSAPSRQNTGELFF
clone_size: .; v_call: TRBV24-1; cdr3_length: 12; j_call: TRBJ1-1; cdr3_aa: CATSAGQTEAFF
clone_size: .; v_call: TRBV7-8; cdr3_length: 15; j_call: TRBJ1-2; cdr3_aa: CASSLRQTLGYGYTF
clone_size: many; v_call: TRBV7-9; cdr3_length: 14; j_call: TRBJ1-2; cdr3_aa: CASSPPTGNYGYTF
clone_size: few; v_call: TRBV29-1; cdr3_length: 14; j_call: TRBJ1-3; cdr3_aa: CSVLAGFSGNTIYF
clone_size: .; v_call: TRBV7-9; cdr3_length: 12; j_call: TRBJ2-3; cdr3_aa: CASSPQGNTQYF
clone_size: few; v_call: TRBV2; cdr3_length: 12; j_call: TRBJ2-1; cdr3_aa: CTVRGAYNEQFF
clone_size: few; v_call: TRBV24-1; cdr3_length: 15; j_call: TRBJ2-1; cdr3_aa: CASSPWTGGRNEQFF
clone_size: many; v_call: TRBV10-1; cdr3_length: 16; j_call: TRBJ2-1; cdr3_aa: CASSGSGRGAYNEQFF
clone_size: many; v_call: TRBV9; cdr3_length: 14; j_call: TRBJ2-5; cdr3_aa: CASSGGGGQETQYF
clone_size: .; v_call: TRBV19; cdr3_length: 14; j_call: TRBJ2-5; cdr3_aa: CASSPRTGKETQYF
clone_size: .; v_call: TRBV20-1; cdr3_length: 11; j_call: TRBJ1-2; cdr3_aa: CSASAGYGYTF
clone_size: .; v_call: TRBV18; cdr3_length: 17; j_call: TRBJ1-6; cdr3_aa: CASSPSPAGGVNSPLHF
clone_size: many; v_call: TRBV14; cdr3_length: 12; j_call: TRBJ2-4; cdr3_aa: CASSPDRGIQYF
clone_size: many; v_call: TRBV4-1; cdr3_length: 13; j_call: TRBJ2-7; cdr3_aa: CASSSPGGYEQYF